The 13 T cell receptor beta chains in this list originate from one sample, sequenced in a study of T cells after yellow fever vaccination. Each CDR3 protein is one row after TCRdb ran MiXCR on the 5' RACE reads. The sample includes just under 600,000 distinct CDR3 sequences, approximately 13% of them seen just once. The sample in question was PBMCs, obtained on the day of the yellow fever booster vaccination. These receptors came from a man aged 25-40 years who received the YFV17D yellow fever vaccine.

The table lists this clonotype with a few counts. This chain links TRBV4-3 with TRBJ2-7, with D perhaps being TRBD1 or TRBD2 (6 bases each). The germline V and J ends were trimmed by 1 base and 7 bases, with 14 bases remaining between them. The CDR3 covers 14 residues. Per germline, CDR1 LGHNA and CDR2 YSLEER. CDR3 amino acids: CASSQARQAGEQYF. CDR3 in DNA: TGCGCCAGCAGCCAAGCCCGACAGGCGGGGGAGCAGTACTTC.

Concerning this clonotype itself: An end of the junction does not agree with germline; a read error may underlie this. The DNA of the CDR3 is TGCTGTGCTAGTTGGACTAGCGGGAGGCCCTCCTACGAGCAGTACTTC. Its translation is CCASWTSGRPSYEQYF. The J gene is TRBJ2-7, the V gene TRBV20-1, with TRBD2 identical over 14 bases. Germline V gives CDR1 DFQATT, CDR2 SNEGSKA (reference sequence). The CDR3 has 16 residues.

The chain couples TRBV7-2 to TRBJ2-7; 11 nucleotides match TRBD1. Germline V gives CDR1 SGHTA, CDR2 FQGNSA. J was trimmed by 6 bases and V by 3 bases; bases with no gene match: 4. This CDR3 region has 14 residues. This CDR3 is CASSLDRGRIEQYF. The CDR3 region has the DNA TGTGCCAGCAGCTTGGACAGGGGGCGCATCGAGCAGTACTTC.

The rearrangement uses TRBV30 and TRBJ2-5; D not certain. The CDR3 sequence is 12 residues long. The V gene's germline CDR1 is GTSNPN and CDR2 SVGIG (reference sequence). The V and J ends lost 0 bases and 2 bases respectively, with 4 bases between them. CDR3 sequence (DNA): TGTGCCTGGAGTGTTGGTCAAGAGACCCAGTACTTC. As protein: CAWSVGQETQYF.

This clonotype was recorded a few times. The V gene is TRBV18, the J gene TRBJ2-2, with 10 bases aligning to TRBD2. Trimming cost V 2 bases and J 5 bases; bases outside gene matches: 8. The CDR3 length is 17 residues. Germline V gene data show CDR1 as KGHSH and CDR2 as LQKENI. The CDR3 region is CASSPSWTSGRTGELFF. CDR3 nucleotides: TGTGCCAGCTCACCATCTTGGACTAGCGGAAGGACCGGGGAGCTGTTTTTT.

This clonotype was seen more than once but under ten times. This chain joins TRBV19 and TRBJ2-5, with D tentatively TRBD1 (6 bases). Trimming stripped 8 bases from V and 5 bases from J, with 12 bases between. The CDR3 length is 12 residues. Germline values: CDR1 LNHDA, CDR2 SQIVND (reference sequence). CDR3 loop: CASSTRGETQYF. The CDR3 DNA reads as TGTGCCAGTTCCACTAGGGGGGAGACCCAGTACTTC.

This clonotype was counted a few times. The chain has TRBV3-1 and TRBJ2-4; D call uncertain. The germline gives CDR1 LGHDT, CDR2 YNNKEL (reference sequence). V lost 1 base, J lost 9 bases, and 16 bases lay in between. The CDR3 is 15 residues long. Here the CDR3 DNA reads TGTGCCAGCAGCCAAGTGTACCAGTCTGAAAGCATTCAGTACTTC. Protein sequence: CASSQVYQSESIQYF.

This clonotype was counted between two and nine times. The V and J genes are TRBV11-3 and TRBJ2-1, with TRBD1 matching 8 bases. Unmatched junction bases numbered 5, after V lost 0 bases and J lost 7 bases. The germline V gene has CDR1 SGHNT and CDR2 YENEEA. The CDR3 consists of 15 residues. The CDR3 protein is CASSLEGTGRNEQFF. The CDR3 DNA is TGTGCCAGCAGCTTAGAGGGGACAGGCCGAAATGAGCAGTTCTTC.

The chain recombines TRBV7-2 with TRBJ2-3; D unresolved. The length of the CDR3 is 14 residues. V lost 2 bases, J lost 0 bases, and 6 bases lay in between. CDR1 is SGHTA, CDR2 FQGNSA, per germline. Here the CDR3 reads CASSLHVSTDTQYF. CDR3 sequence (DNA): TGTGCCAGCAGCTTACATGTTAGCACAGATACGCAGTATTTT.

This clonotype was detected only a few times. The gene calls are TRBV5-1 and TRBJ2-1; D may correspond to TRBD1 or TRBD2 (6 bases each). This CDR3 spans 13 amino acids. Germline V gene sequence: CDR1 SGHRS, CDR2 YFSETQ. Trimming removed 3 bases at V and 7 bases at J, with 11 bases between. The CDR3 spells CASSSEGVNEQFF. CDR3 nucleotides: TGCGCCAGCAGCTCGGAGGGGGTTAATGAGCAGTTCTTC. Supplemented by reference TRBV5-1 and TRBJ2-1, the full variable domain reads KAGVTQTPRYLIKTRGQQVTLSCSPISGHRSVSWYQQTPGQGLQFLFEYFSETQRNKGNFPGRFSGRQFSNSRSEMNVSTLELGDSALYLCASSSEGVNEQFFGPGTRLTVL.

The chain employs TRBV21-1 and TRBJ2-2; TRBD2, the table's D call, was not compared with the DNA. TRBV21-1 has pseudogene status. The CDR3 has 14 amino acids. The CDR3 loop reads CASSRRAGTGELFF. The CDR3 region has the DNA TGTGCCAGCAGCCGACGGGCGGGCACCGGGGAGCTGTTTTTT.

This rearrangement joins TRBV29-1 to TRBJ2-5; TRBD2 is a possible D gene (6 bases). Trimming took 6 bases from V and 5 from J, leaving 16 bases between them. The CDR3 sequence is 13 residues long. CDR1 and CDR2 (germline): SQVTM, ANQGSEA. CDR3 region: CSVGIGGGETQYF. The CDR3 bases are TGCAGCGTCGGGATAGGAGGAGGGGAGACCCAGTACTTC.

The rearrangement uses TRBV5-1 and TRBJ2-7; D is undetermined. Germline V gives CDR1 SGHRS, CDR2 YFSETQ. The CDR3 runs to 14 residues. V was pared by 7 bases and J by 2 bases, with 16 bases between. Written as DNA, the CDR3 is TGCGCCAGCCGATCCCTGCCGGGCGCCTACGAGCAGTACTTC. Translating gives CASRSLPGAYEQYF. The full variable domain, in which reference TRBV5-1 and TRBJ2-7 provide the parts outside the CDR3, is KAGVTQTPRYLIKTRGQQVTLSCSPISGHRSVSWYQQTPGQGLQFLFEYFSETQRNKGNFPGRFSGRQFSNSRSEMNVSTLELGDSALYLCASRSLPGAYEQYFGPGTRLTVT.